The 17 T cell receptor beta chains in this list originate from one sample, sequenced in a study of radiotherapy plus CTLA-4 blockade in lung cancer. Profiled with immunoSEQ multiplex PCR; TCRdb holds only in-frame clones, not every one. The sample lists approximately 69,000 clones, around 82% occurring once. Sequencing used peripheral blood, obtained from a patient treated with radiotherapy plus ipilimumab. The receptors stem from a human donor with non-small cell lung cancer who had a complete response to radiotherapy plus ipilimumab.

The chain joins TRBV11-3 to TRBJ2-1; the match to TRBD2 covers 10 bases. Germline V lookup: CDR1 SGHNT, CDR2 YENEEA. V gave up 5 bases and J gave up 1 base; unmatched junction bases: 2. CDR3 size: 15 residues. The CDR3 nucleotides are TGTGCCAGCAGCCCGACTAGCGGGTCCTACAATGAGCAGTTCTTC. Encoded protein: CASSPTSGSYNEQFF.

V is TRBV7-2 and J is TRBJ2-7; the D gene could be TRBD1 or TRBD2 (6 bases each). Germline CDR1 SGHTA, CDR2 FQGNSA. The ends were cut back, 3 bases at V and 2 bases at J, with 14 bases in the middle. CDR3 length equals 15 residues. CDR3 sequence reads: CASSFGGLNTYEQYF. The CDR3 region has the DNA TGTGCCAGCAGCTTCGGGGGCCTTAATACCTACGAGCAGTACTTC.

This chain joins TRBV7-2 and TRBJ2-7; the D is unclear. The CDR3 length is 17 residues. V was cut by 5 bases and J by 3 bases, with 23 bases left in between. Germline CDR1 SGHTA, CDR2 FQGNSA. The CDR3 loop is CASSPQTTDTKFYEQYV. The CDR3 DNA is TGTGCCAGCAGCCCCCAAACCACCGACACTAAATTCTACGAGCAGTACGTC.

This clone was counted a single time. This chain uses TRBV5-6 with TRBJ1-1, with 10 bases aligning to TRBD1. Trimming removed 4 bases from V and 4 bases from J; junction bases left unmatched: 4. Germline CDR1 reads SGHDT; CDR2 reads YYEEEE. The CDR3 totals 14 residues. CDR3 sequence: CASSRQGAATEAFF. Written as DNA, the CDR3 is TGTGCCAGCAGCCGACAGGGGGCAGCCACTGAAGCTTTCTTT.

J is TRBJ2-7 and V is TRBV30; perhaps TRBD1 as D (6 bases). CDR3 length: 10 residues. With 7 bases removed from V and 5 bases from J, the gap between germline ends came to 9 bases. Germline V gene data show CDR1 as GTSNPN and CDR2 as SVGIG (reference sequence). CDR3 nucleotides: TGTGCCTCGTCAGGGGACGAGCAGTACTTC. Amino acid sequence: CASSGDEQYF. Combining the CDR3 with reference TRBV30 and TRBJ2-7 gives the whole variable domain SQTIHQWPATLVQPVGSPLSLECTVEGTSNPNLYWYRQAAGRGLQLLFYSVGIGQISSEVPQNLSASRPQDRQFILSSKKLLLSDSGFYLCASSGDEQYFGPGTRLTVT.

This clone was observed a few times. The chain employs TRBV6-5 and TRBJ2-3, with 12 bases lining up with TRBD2. Germline CDR1 and CDR2: MNHEY and SVGAGI. Trimming took 7 bases from V and 6 from J; bases not matched to a gene: 8. This CDR3 region has 15 residues. CDR3: CASTVTSGSRDTQYF. DNA for the CDR3: TGTGCCAGCACTGTGACTAGCGGGAGTAGGGATACGCAGTATTTT.

This chain uses TRBV11-3 with TRBJ1-1; a weak D match, TRBD1 (6 bases). This CDR3 contains 16 residues. Trimming stripped 1 base from V and 3 bases from J, with 15 bases between. Germline V gene data show CDR1 as SGHNT and CDR2 as YENEEA. This CDR3 reads CASSLVPGALDTEAFF. Here the CDR3 DNA reads TGTGCCAGCAGCTTAGTACCGGGGGCGCTGGACACTGAAGCTTTCTTT.

The CDR3 coding sequence is TGTGCCAGCAGCTTAGCCGGGGTTAATCAGCCCCAGCATTTT. As protein: CASSLAGVNQPQHF. The chain combines TRBV7-2 with TRBJ1-5; D gene uncertain. In germline, CDR1 is SGHTA, CDR2 FQGNSA. The CDR3 spans 14 residues. V was trimmed by 0 bases and J by 4 bases, leaving 7 bases between them. Based on the CDR3 plus reference TRBV7-2 and TRBJ1-5, the full variable domain is GAGVSQSPSNKVTEKGKDVELRCDPISGHTALYWYRQSLGQGLEFLIYFQGNSAPDKSGLPSDRFSAERTGGSVSTLTIQRTQQEDSAVYLCASSLAGVNQPQHFGDGTRLSIL.

V gene TRBV4-3 combines with J gene TRBJ2-7; D is uncertain. The CDR3 has 10 amino acids. Germline CDR1 reads LGHNA; CDR2 reads YSLEER. CDR3 sequence: CASSHRHGDV. As DNA, the CDR3 is TGCGCCAGCAGCCATCGTCACGGAGACGTC.

This chain uses TRBV7-2 with TRBJ2-1; the D gene is possibly TRBD2 (6 bases). Germline loops: CDR1 SGHTA, CDR2 FQGNSA. The V gene lost 0 bases and the J gene lost 10 bases, with 10 bases spanning the gap. The CDR3 is 13 amino acids. The CDR3 DNA sequence: TGTGCCAGCAGCTTAGCGGGACTCCAGGAGCAGTTCTTC. Its translation is CASSLAGLQEQFF.

The CDR3 DNA reads as TGCAGCGTAACAGGGGACTATGGCTACACCTTC. Encoded protein: CSVTGDYGYTF. V is TRBV20-1 and J is TRBJ1-2, with 7 positions matching TRBD1. This CDR3 contains 11 residues. CDR1 and CDR2 from the germline V gene are DFQATT and SNEGSKA (reference sequence).

The chain is built from TRBV30 and TRBJ1-2, with D possibly being TRBD1 (5 bases). V was shortened by 8 bases and J by 1 base, with 14 bases between the two germline ends. Germline lookup yields CDR1 GTSNPN and CDR2 SVGIG (reference sequence). The CDR3 covers 13 residues. This CDR3 reads CANDSPINYGYTF. CDR3 nucleotides: TGTGCCAACGACAGTCCGATTAACTATGGCTACACCTTC.

The rearrangement joins TRBV19 to TRBJ2-7; D might be TRBD2 (7 bases). Looked up from germline, CDR1 is LNHDA and CDR2 is SQIVND (reference sequence). Trimming pared 6 bases from V and 3 bases from J, leaving 12 bases between. The CDR3 extends over 13 amino acids. The CDR3 region is CASSWRGGYEQYF. CDR3 in DNA: TGTGCCAGTAGCTGGAGGGGGGGCTACGAGCAGTACTTC.

Regarding this clone: The same CDR3 also results from other DNA sequences found in this sample. This sequence joins TRBV7-2 and TRBJ1-2, with no clear D. The V gene's germline CDR1 is SGHTA and CDR2 FQGNSA. The CDR3 has 12 amino acids. The ends were cut back, 5 bases at V and 7 bases at J, with 11 bases in the middle. The CDR3 is CASSPRVSGYTF. CDR3 in DNA: TGTGCCAGCAGCCCCCGGGTCTCTGGCTACACCTTC.

The V gene is TRBV6-1, the J gene TRBJ1-5; no clear D gene. The CDR3 is 14 residues long. Trimming pared 5 bases from V and 3 bases from J, leaving 11 bases between. Per germline, CDR1 MNHNS and CDR2 SASEGT. The CDR3 here is CASSLGSSNQPQHF. CDR3 nucleotide sequence: TGTGCCAGCAGTCTGGGCAGCTCCAATCAGCCCCAGCATTTT.

The rearrangement uses TRBV7-2 and TRBJ2-2; D is unclear. Germline V gives CDR1 SGHTA, CDR2 FQGNSA. The CDR3 is 14 amino acids. Trimming removed 5 bases at V and 4 bases at J, with 11 bases between. CDR3 loop: CASSALQATGELFF. DNA of the CDR3: TGTGCCAGCAGCGCCTTGCAGGCCACCGGGGAGCTGTTTTTT.

V gene TRBV6-5 combines with J gene TRBJ2-5; D uncertain. Trimming shortened V by 1 base and J by 7 bases, and 7 bases separated the two germline ends. This CDR3 has 12 residues. Germline V lookup: CDR1 MNHEY, CDR2 SVGAGI. The CDR3 reads CASSYYGGTQYF. The CDR3 DNA follows: TGTGCCAGCAGTTACTATGGTGGGACCCAGTACTTC.